Below, 14 T cell receptor beta chains from the same sample are listed, as sequenced in a study of blood T cell repertoires in COVID-19. Repertoires were generated with immunoSEQ multiplex PCR, while TCRdb's copy carries only in-frame clones and drops some. The data show under 450,000 clones, approximately 90% seen once. The sequencing input was PBMCs or T cells enriched from blood (not recorded which). Receptor source: a woman between 35 and 50 years old who had been exposed to COVID-19.

The gene calls are TRBV30 and TRBJ2-7; TRBD2 matches 9 bases. CDR3 length: 17 amino acids. CDR1 and CDR2 from the germline V gene are GTSNPN and SVGIG (reference sequence). V was clipped by 2 bases and J by 2 bases; unmatched bases: 13. In DNA, the CDR3 is TGTGCCTGGAGTTCGTTCCTAGCGGGACGAAGAACCTACGAGCAGTACTTC. This translates into CAWSSFLAGRRTYEQYF.

The V gene is TRBV15, the J gene TRBJ2-1; no reliable D call. Germline V gene data show CDR1 as LNHNV and CDR2 as YYDKDF (reference sequence). This CDR3 comprises 13 residues. The ends were cut back, 1 base at V and 6 bases at J, with 7 bases in the middle. CDR3 DNA: TGTGCCACCAGCAGAGGGCAGGCCAATGAGCAGTTCTTC. This translates into CATSRGQANEQFF.

The chain recombines TRBV12-3 or TRBV12-4 with TRBJ1-2; D uncertain. V lost 5 bases and J lost 0, with 7 bases in between. The CDR3 covers 13 residues. The CDR3 DNA is TGTGCCAGCAGTCAACCAGCTAACTATGGCTACACCTTC. Protein sequence: CASSQPANYGYTF.

V gene TRBV5-6 combines with J gene TRBJ1-4, with D hard to call. Germline-derived CDR1 and CDR2 are SGHDT and YYEEEE. The CDR3 runs to 15 residues. Trimming took off 4 bases at V and 0 bases at J, with 10 bases between the two ends. CDR3 coding DNA: TGTGCCAGCAGCGGAGTCAGCTCAACTAATGAAAAACTGTTTTTT. Translation: CASSGVSSTNEKLFF.

V usage is TRBV28 and J usage is TRBJ1-1; tentatively, D is TRBD1 (5 bases). V gave up 4 bases and J gave up 5 bases, with 8 bases separating them. Germline V gives CDR1 MDHEN, CDR2 SYDVKM. CDR3 length: 12 residues. CDR3 nucleotides: TGTGCCAGCAGTTGGGGGGGGACTGAAGCTTTCTTT. This encodes CASSWGGTEAFF.

The chain uses TRBV5-1 and TRBJ1-2; 8 positions agree with TRBD1. The CDR3 length is 14 residues. With 4 bases clipped from V and 4 bases from J, the junction kept 6 bases outside the gene matches. The germline V gene encodes CDR1 SGHRS and CDR2 YFSETQ. CDR3 protein: CASSLTGGSYGYTF. The CDR3 bases are TGCGCCAGCAGCCTAACAGGGGGTAGCTATGGCTACACCTTC.

The chain joins TRBV25-1 to TRBJ2-2; no clear D. V was cut by 1 base and J by 6 bases, with 9 bases left in between. Germline V CDR1 and CDR2: MGHDK, SYGVNS. CDR3 size: 14 residues. CDR3 coding DNA: TGTGCCAGCAGTGAATCGGGTATTGCCGGGGAGCTGTTTTTT. Translating it yields CASSESGIAGELFF.

The chain combines TRBV6-5 with TRBJ1-4; maybe TRBD1 (6 bases). CDR1 and CDR2 from the germline V gene are MNHEY and SVGAGI. The CDR3 length is 14 residues. V gave up 8 bases and J gave up 6 bases, with 16 bases separating them. The CDR3 sequence is CASRLGPGDEKLFF. The CDR3, as DNA: TGTGCCAGCCGACTCGGGCCAGGGGATGAAAAACTGTTTTTT.

The J gene is TRBJ2-7, the V gene TRBV5-4; 7 nucleotides align to TRBD2. Germline trimming cut 0 bases from V and 1 base from J; bases unmatched to any gene: 1. The CDR3 spans 14 residues. Germline V gene data show CDR1 as SGHNT and CDR2 as YYREEE (reference sequence). CDR3 DNA: TGTGCCAGCAGCTTGGTAGCGGGTTCCTACGAGCAGTACTTC. It yields the protein CASSLVAGSYEQYF.

The chain has TRBV11-3 and TRBJ1-6; tentatively, D is TRBD1 (6 bases). Trimming stripped 6 bases from V and 7 bases from J, with 16 bases between. The CDR3 spans 15 residues. CDR1 and CDR2 (germline): SGHNT, YENEEA. In DNA, the CDR3 is TGTGCCAGCAGTCCAACTCCAGGGGACAATTCACCCCTCCACTTT. Its protein is CASSPTPGDNSPLHF.

The V and J genes are TRBV9 and TRBJ2-6, with TRBD1 as a possible D gene (5 bases). Germline V gene data show CDR1 as SGDLS and CDR2 as YYNGEE. Deletions cut 1 base from V and 2 bases from J, with 7 bases between. The CDR3 is 15 residues long. CDR3 sequence: CASSVLGAGANVLTF. The CDR3 nucleotides are TGTGCCAGCAGCGTACTAGGGGCTGGGGCCAACGTCCTGACTTTC.

The rearrangement uses TRBV12-5 and TRBJ2-2; TRBD2 matches 7 bases. This CDR3 contains 18 residues. Germline trimming cut 0 bases from V and 4 bases from J; bases unmatched to any gene: 11. Germline CDR1 LGHNT, CDR2 FRNRAP. CDR3 region: CASGLVQDGTTLTGELFF. The CDR3 bases are TGTGCTAGTGGTTTGGTACAGGACGGGACTACACTCACCGGGGAGCTGTTTTTT.

The chain employs TRBV24-1 and TRBJ1-2, with D perhaps TRBD1 (5 bases). V was trimmed by 2 bases and J by 6 bases, leaving 6 bases between them. CDR1 KGHDR and CDR2 SFDVKD come from the germline V gene. This CDR3 has 12 residues. Written as DNA, the CDR3 is TGTGCCACCAGTGATTCCAGGGATGGCTACACCTTC. This translates into CATSDSRDGYTF.

A single count supports this clone. The chain carries TRBV9 and TRBJ1-3, with TRBD1 as a possible D gene (5 bases). V was shortened by 1 base and J by 0 bases, with 11 bases between the two germline ends. Germline V CDR1 and CDR2: SGDLS, YYNGEE. CDR3 size: 16 residues. The CDR3 reads CASSVRGGTSGNTIYF. DNA of the CDR3: TGTGCCAGCAGCGTACGGGGAGGGACCTCTGGAAACACCATATATTTT. Looking up the rest from reference TRBV9 and TRBJ1-3 gives the full variable domain: DSGVTQTPKHLITATGQRVTLRCSPRSGDLSVYWYQQSLDQGLQFLIQYYNGEERAKGNILERFSAQQFPDLHSELNLSSLELGDSALYFCASSVRGGTSGNTIYFGEGSWLTVV.